This passage covers 19 T cell receptor beta chains from one sample sequenced in a study of T-cell memory formation after mild COVID-19. TCRdb fed the 5' RACE reads into MiXCR, producing one record per CDR3 protein. The sample has some 350,000 distinct CDR3 sequences, 10% to 15% seen once. The sample was PBMCs or a T cell subset sorted from them (not recorded which). The receptors derive from a man in his late teens or twenties who had mild COVID-19 (a few samples of this study predate the infection). Cell type and time point are not known.

This clonotype was seen a few times. The chain carries TRBV18 and TRBJ2-5; TRBD2 might be the D (6 bases). Germline lookup yields CDR1 KGHSH and CDR2 LQKENI. V was clipped by 6 bases and J by 2 bases, with 10 bases between them. This CDR3 is built from 13 residues. CDR3 in amino acids: CASSPGEQETQYF. The CDR3 nucleotides read TGTGCCAGCTCGCCGGGGGAGCAAGAGACCCAGTACTTC.

This clonotype was seen only a few times. Written as DNA, the CDR3 is TGTGCCAGCAGCTTAGTTTATAGGACGAACACCGGGGAGCTGTTTTTT. It yields the protein CASSLVYRTNTGELFF. V and J are TRBV11-2 and TRBJ2-2; D gene unclear. V was pared by 1 base and J by 0 bases, with 9 bases between. This CDR3 has 16 residues. Germline V CDR1 and CDR2: SGHAT, FQNNGV.

The chain employs TRBV10-3 and TRBJ1-1; 8 nucleotides match TRBD1. There are 13 residues in the CDR3. Germline V gene sequence: CDR1 ENHRY, CDR2 SYGVKD. The trim removed 8 bases at V and 3 bases at J, leaving 5 bases unmatched. CDR3 nucleotides: TGTGCCATCGGCAGGGGGCCGGACACTGAAGCTTTCTTT. Translated, it gives CAIGRGPDTEAFF.

V is TRBV5-1 and J is TRBJ2-7; TRBD1 matches at 8 bases. V lost 5 bases, J lost 3 bases, and 10 bases stayed unmatched. Germline-derived CDR1 and CDR2 are SGHRS and YFSETQ. CDR3 length: 15 amino acids. CDR3 sequence (DNA): TGCGCCAGCAGGACGCCCGGGACAGGTTTCTACGAGCAGTACTTC. Translated, it gives CASRTPGTGFYEQYF. Together with reference TRBV5-1 and TRBJ2-7, the CDR3 gives the full variable domain: KAGVTQTPRYLIKTRGQQVTLSCSPISGHRSVSWYQQTPGQGLQFLFEYFSETQRNKGNFPGRFSGRQFSNSRSEMNVSTLELGDSALYLCASRTPGTGFYEQYFGPGTRLTVT.

CDR3 sequence: CASSLRPGRTNTGELFF. CDR3 nucleotides: TGTGCCAGCAGCTTACGTCCAGGCAGAACTAACACCGGGGAGCTGTTTTTT. The gene calls are TRBV7-9 and TRBJ2-2; no reliable D call. The germline V gene has CDR1 SEHNR and CDR2 FQNEAQ (reference sequence). The CDR3 contains 17 residues. Trimming took off 2 bases at V and 2 bases at J, with 15 bases between the two ends.

CDR3: CASSSGTFNNEQFF. For the CDR3, the DNA is TGCGCCAGCAGCTCCGGGACGTTTAACAATGAGCAGTTCTTC. The V and J genes are TRBV5-1 and TRBJ2-1, with D perhaps TRBD1 or TRBD2 (5 bases each). Germline V CDR1 and CDR2: SGHRS, YFSETQ. The CDR3 spans 14 residues. The ends were cut back, 3 bases at V and 5 bases at J, with 12 bases in the middle. Filled out from reference TRBV5-1 and TRBJ2-1, the complete variable domain reads KAGVTQTPRYLIKTRGQQVTLSCSPISGHRSVSWYQQTPGQGLQFLFEYFSETQRNKGNFPGRFSGRQFSNSRSEMNVSTLELGDSALYLCASSSGTFNNEQFFGPGTRLTVL.

The rearrangement joins TRBV5-1 to TRBJ2-5; TRBD1 is a possible D gene (6 bases). The CDR3 totals 14 residues. Trimming removed 1 base from V and 2 bases from J, with 9 bases in between. Per the germline V gene, CDR1 is SGHRS and CDR2 is YFSETQ. The CDR3 region has the DNA TGCGCCAGCAGCTTGCAGGACAGACAAGAGACCCAGTACTTC. Protein product: CASSLQDRQETQYF.

The chain recombines TRBV6-2 or TRBV6-3 with TRBJ2-7, with TRBD1 as a possible D gene (6 bases). The CDR3 spans 11 residues. The germline V gene encodes CDR1 MNHEY and CDR2 SVGEGT. Trimming removed 5 bases from V and 4 bases from J, with 6 bases in between. In nucleotides, the CDR3 is TGTGCCAGCAGTACAGGGTACGAGCAGTACGTC. It is translated as CASSTGYEQYV.

This clonotype was seen repeatedly, ten times or more. This rearrangement joins TRBV6-5 to TRBJ2-3, with 7 bases that match TRBD1. CDR1 is MNHEY and CDR2 is SVGAGI in the germline V gene. V lost 6 bases to trimming and J lost 4 bases; unmatched junction nucleotides: 7. The CDR3 is 14 residues long. The DNA for the CDR3 is TGTGCCAGCAGCGGTACAGGGGTGGCAGATACGCAGTATTTT. Its protein is CASSGTGVADTQYF.

This clonotype was counted ten times or more. The genes are TRBV5-5 and TRBJ2-6; 7 nucleotides agree with TRBD1. The length of the CDR3 is 18 residues. Losses at the gene ends were 4 bases for V and 0 bases for J; bases not matched to a gene: 10. The germline CDR1 and CDR2 sequences are SGHKS and YYEKEE (reference sequence). The CDR3 region is CASSPLGQRHSGANVLTF. CDR3 in DNA: TGTGCCAGCAGCCCTCTGGGACAGAGACACTCTGGGGCCAACGTCCTGACTTTC.

This clonotype was recorded many times. The rearrangement links TRBV6-5 to TRBJ1-3, with a tentative D call TRBD1 (6 bases). Per the germline V gene, CDR1 is MNHEY and CDR2 is SVGAGI. V lost 0 bases, J lost 0 bases, and 12 bases lay in between. CDR3 length: 17 residues. The CDR3 sequence is CASSYSGAGNSGNTIYF. DNA of the CDR3: TGTGCCAGCAGTTACTCGGGGGCAGGCAACTCTGGAAACACCATATATTTT.

This clonotype turned up a few times. This rearrangement joins TRBV6-5 to TRBJ1-2, with 7 bases identical to TRBD1. This CDR3 has 14 residues. In germline, CDR1 is MNHEY, CDR2 SVGAGI. The J segment lost 7 bases and the V segment lost 0 bases, leaving 5 bases of the junction unmatched. This chain's CDR3 is CASSYSIGGTGYTF. Written as DNA, the CDR3 is TGTGCCAGCAGTTACTCGATAGGGGGCACTGGCTACACCTTC.

The chain combines TRBV6-2 or TRBV6-3 with TRBJ2-3; TRBD2 agrees at 12 bases. V gave up 7 bases and J gave up 0 bases; unmatched junction bases: 11. CDR1 is MNHEY, CDR2 SVGEGT, per germline. The CDR3 totals 18 residues. CDR3 coding DNA: TGTGCCAGCAATCTCGGGACTAGCGGGCAGACTAGCACAGATACGCAGTATTTT. This sequence encodes CASNLGTSGQTSTDTQYF.

This clonotype came up many times. The gene calls are TRBV20-1 and TRBJ1-2; 8 bases fit TRBD1. The CDR3 totals 16 residues. Trimming took 5 bases from V and 3 from J; bases not matched to a gene: 14. Germline CDR1 DFQATT, CDR2 SNEGSKA (reference sequence). In DNA, the CDR3 is TGCAGTGCTCCTCGACTCGGGTCAGGGGGCGACTATGGCTACACCTTC. The encoded protein is CSAPRLGSGGDYGYTF.

This clonotype was detected only a few times. The chain combines TRBV12-3 or TRBV12-4 with TRBJ1-5; 7 bases are a match to TRBD1. The CDR3 loop spans 15 amino acids. V shed 8 bases, J shed 0 bases, and the junction held 7 bases outside the gene matches. Here the CDR3 reads CASHDRDYSNQPQHF. In nucleotides, the CDR3 is TGTGCCAGCCACGACAGGGATTATAGCAATCAGCCCCAGCATTTT.

The V and J genes are TRBV6-6 and TRBJ1-3; 7 positions agree with TRBD1. The CDR3 has 14 residues. V shed 5 bases, J shed 4 bases, and the junction held 5 bases outside the gene matches. Germline V gene lookup returns CDR1 MNHNY and CDR2 SVGAGI (reference sequence). The CDR3: CASSRTGQGNTIYF. The CDR3 DNA reads TGTGCCAGCAGTAGAACGGGACAGGGAAACACCATATATTTT.

This clonotype was counted at least ten times. The chain uses TRBV27 and TRBJ2-3; D remains ambiguous. This CDR3 contains 13 residues. The germline CDR1 and CDR2 sequences are MNHEY and SMNVEV (reference sequence). V shed 5 bases and J shed 6 bases, with 12 bases lying between them. The CDR3 spells CASSPANSDTQYF. The CDR3 coding sequence is TGTGCCAGCAGTCCCGCTAACTCCGATACGCAGTATTTT.

The chain carries TRBV5-1 and TRBJ1-1; 7 bases match TRBD1. The CDR3 loop spans 14 amino acids. V shed 0 bases and J 7 bases; nucleotides not matched to a gene: 6. Germline V gene data show CDR1 as SGHRS and CDR2 as YFSETQ. In nucleotides, the CDR3 is TGCGCCAGCAGCTTGGGGGACAGCGTAAGTGAAGCTTTCTTT. Residues: CASSLGDSVSEAFF.

Within the sample, this clonotype is medium-sized. The chain couples TRBV2 to TRBJ2-5, with D possibly being TRBD2 (5 bases). V lost 3 bases to trimming and J lost 5 bases, with 10 bases between them. Germline CDR1 reads SNHLY; CDR2 reads FYNNEI. The CDR3 has 13 residues. CDR3 residues: CASSESPGETQYF. CDR3 nucleotides: TGTGCCAGCAGTGAGAGTCCGGGGGAGACCCAGTACTTC.